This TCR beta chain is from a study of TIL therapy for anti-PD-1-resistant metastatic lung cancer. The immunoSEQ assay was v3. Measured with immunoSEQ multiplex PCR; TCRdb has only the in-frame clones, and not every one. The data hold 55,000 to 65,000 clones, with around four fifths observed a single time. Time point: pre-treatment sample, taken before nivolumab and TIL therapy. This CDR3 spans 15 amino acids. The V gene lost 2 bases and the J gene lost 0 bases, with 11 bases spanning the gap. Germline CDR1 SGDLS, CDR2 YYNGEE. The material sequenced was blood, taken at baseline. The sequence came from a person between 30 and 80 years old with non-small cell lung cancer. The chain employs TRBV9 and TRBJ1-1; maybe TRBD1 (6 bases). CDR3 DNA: TGTGCCAGCAGCGTGGGGACAATCATGAACACTGAAGCTTTCTTT. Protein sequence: CASSVGTIMNTEAFF.